Sequencing of this TCR beta chain was carried out in a study of blood T cell repertoires in COVID-19. Study-level background: COVID-19 samples, acute and convalescent, were from the United States, Italy and Spain. PBMCs, B-cell-depleted T cells, or T cells provided the cDNA or gDNA that made up the material.

The method was immunoSEQ multiplex PCR; TCRdb's version includes in-frame clones alone and lacks a portion of them. In the table there are about 160,000 clones, 70% to 85% of which are singletons. Germline values: CDR1 MDHEN, CDR2 SYDVKM. The V and J ends lost 4 bases and 12 bases respectively, with 18 bases between them. CDR3 length equals 13 residues. V and J are TRBV28 and TRBJ1-2; unclear D gene. The receptor was isolated from a woman of 80 years or more with acute or convalescent COVID-19. The material sequenced was peripheral blood. CDR3 loop: CASSSVPEASDTF. CDR3 DNA sequence: TGTGCCAGCAGTTCCGTCCCCGAAGCGTCCGACACCTTC.